A selection of T cell receptor beta chains follows, all from one sample in a study of identical twins. A single record per CDR3 protein comes from TCRdb applying MiXCR to the 5' RACE reads. In the table there are 690,000 or so distinct CDR3 sequences, roughly 8% of which are singletons. In addition, the sample was reused for a study of yellow fever vaccine responses in identical twins.

The specimen was PBMCs. The receptors were gathered from a woman younger than 35 in good health. The CDR3 runs from the conserved cysteine through the conserved F or W. A D gene is named only where the DNA matches it firmly. A row's size may be missing; if present it is once, few, many or a size class.

NA	TRBV20-1	TRBJ2-3	few	TGCAGTCACTGGGCAGAGCCAAAGACAGATACGCAGTATTTT	CSHWAEPKTDTQYF
TRBD1	TRBV6-1	TRBJ2-7	few	TGTGCCAGCAGTACCAAACAGGGGGGTCCCTACGAGCAGTACTTC	CASSTKQGGPYEQYF
NA	TRBV10-3	TRBJ2-7	NA	TGTGCCATCAGTGAGTCCGGCCCAATCTCCTACGAGCAGTACTTC	CAISESGPISYEQYF
TRBD2	TRBV12-5	TRBJ2-3	many	TGTGCTAGTGGTTTGTCCCCACTAGCGGGGGGGAAAGATACGCAGTATTTT	CASGLSPLAGGKDTQYF
TRBD2	TRBV3-1	TRBJ2-3	NA	TGTGCCTGCTGCCGTCCCGGATTAGCGGGAGGTCTAACCACAGATACGCAGTATTTT	CACCRPGLAGGLTTDTQYF
TRBD1	TRBV10-2	TRBJ2-2	NA	TGCGCCAGCAGATTGACAGGGAAGTCCGGGGAGCTGTTTTTT	CASRLTGKSGELFF
NA	TRBV9	TRBJ2-5	NA	TGTGCCAGCAGCGTCGCCGATGGCAGGCGGGAGACCCAGTACTTC	CASSVADGRRETQYF
TRBD2	TRBV27	TRBJ2-2	few	TGTGCCAGCAGTTTGTGGCGGGGGGAGTTAGGCGGGGAGCTGTTTTTT	CASSLWRGELGGELFF
NA	TRBV3-1	TRBJ1-6	many	TGTGCCAGCAGCCAAGTTCTACGGTCACCCCTCCACTTT	CASSQVLRSPLHF
NA	TRBV15	TRBJ1-2	NA	TGTGCCACCAGCAGAGATAACGGCCCGCTGAGGGGCTACACCTTC	CATSRDNGPLRGYTF
NA	TRBV30	TRBJ2-7	NA	TGTGCCTGGAGTTCGGACGGGACCTACGAGCAGTACTTC	CAWSSDGTYEQYF
TRBD2	TRBV10-3	TRBJ2-3	NA	TGTGCCATCAGTGTTAGTAGCGGGGGGCCAGATACGCAGTATTTT	CAISVSSGGPDTQYF
NA	TRBV5-6	TRBJ2-2	many	TGTGCCAGCAGCTTGGCGGCCACCGGGGAGCTGTTTTTT	CASSLAATGELFF
TRBD2	TRBV20-1	TRBJ2-7	NA	TGCAGCGTCTTGGGCGGGAGGGCCCTCTCCTCCTACGAGCAGTACTTC	CSVLGGRALSSYEQYF
TRBD1	TRBV6-1	TRBJ2-7	NA	TGTGCCTCCAGCAATTTAGGGGGCCGCGAGCAGTACTTC	CASSNLGGREQYF
TRBD1	TRBV20-1	TRBJ2-1	NA	TGCAGTGCTAGGGAACGACAGGGTAATGAGCAGTTCTTC	CSARERQGNEQFF
TRBD1	TRBV29-1	TRBJ2-7	few	TGCAGCGTATTACAACCGGGACAGGGGGCTATGTCCTACGAGCAGTACTTC	CSVLQPGQGAMSYEQYF
NA	TRBV20-1	TRBJ2-3	many	TGCAGTGCCCCTTCTAGCGCGGATACGCAGTATTTT	CSAPSSADTQYF
NA	TRBV29-1	TRBJ2-1	NA	TGCAGCGTGGATAGTAAGGTTAACAATGAGCAGTTCTTC	CSVDSKVNNEQFF
NA	TRBV9	TRBJ2-1	NA	TGTGCCAGCAGCGTAGCTGAACGACCGTACAATGAGCAGTTCTTC	CASSVAERPYNEQFF
NA	TRBV4-1	TRBJ2-2	few	TGCGCCAGCCCTCCGACGTTGGGGACCGGGGAGCTGTTTTTT	CASPPTLGTGELFF
NA	TRBV4-1	TRBJ2-2	NA	TGCGCCAGCAGCCACTCTAGCAGGTCCGGGGAGCTGTTTTTT	CASSHSSRSGELFF
TRBD1	TRBV12-3/TRBV12-4	TRBJ1-1	many	TGTGCCAGCAGCGCGCCGGGACAGGGTACTGAAGCTTTCTTT	CASSAPGQGTEAFF
NA	TRBV11-3	TRBJ2-1	few	TGTGCCAGCAGCTTTTGGGGGGCAGCCTACAATGAGCAGTTCTTC	CASSFWGAAYNEQFF
TRBD1	TRBV7-9	TRBJ2-5	NA	TGTGCCAGCAGCTCTTCTGACAGGGGGAGGGAGACCCAGTACTTC	CASSSSDRGRETQYF
NA	TRBV28	TRBJ1-1	NA	TGTGCCACGTATCCCTTAGCGGGCAGACGTGTTGAGGGGGCTGAAGCTTTCTTT	CATYPLAGRRVEGAEAFF
NA	TRBV7-9	TRBJ1-2	few	TGTGCCAGCAGCTTAGACAAAAAAAACTATGGCTACACCTTC	CASSLDKKNYGYTF
TRBD1	TRBV28	TRBJ2-7	NA	TGTGCCAGCAGCTCGGGACAGAGGAGCTCCTACGAGCAGTACTTC	CASSSGQRSSYEQYF
NA	TRBV12-3/TRBV12-4	TRBJ2-3	NA	TGTGCCAGCAGTGTTATGGGGAATACGCAGTATTTT	CASSVMGNTQYF
NA	TRBV29-1	TRBJ2-3	few	TGCAGCGTCGCTGGACTACTAAGCACAGATACGCAGTATTTT	CSVAGLLSTDTQYF
TRBD2	TRBV6-5	TRBJ2-4	NA	TGTGCCAGCCGTACTTGGGCTAGCGGGAAAAACATTCAGTACTTC	CASRTWASGKNIQYF
NA	TRBV21-1	TRBJ2-1	few	TGTGCCAGCAGCGAGACTAGCCCTCCCCTTGGTGAGCAGTTCTTC	CASSETSPPLGEQFF
NA	TRBV12-3/TRBV12-4	TRBJ2-7	many	TGTGCCAGCAGCCCCTGGAGGGGACGAGCCAACGAGCAGTACTTC	CASSPWRGRANEQYF
TRBD1	TRBV5-4	TRBJ2-7	few	TGTGCCAGCAGCTTAAAGACAGGGACCTACGAGCAGTACTTC	CASSLKTGTYEQYF
TRBD1	TRBV5-1	TRBJ2-3	NA	TGCGCCAGCAGCTTACCCCGACAGGGTATATCAGATACGCAGTATTTT	CASSLPRQGISDTQYF
NA	TRBV7-2	TRBJ2-1	many	TGTGCCAGCAGCTTAGGTACGCTGGTCAATGAGCAGTTCTTC	CASSLGTLVNEQFF
NA	TRBV21-1	TRBJ2-3	NA	TGTGCCAGCAGCAACCCGACAGCGGGTGGCCCAGATACGCAGTATTTT	CASSNPTAGGPDTQYF
NA	TRBV14	TRBJ2-2	few	TGTGCCAGCAGCCAAGAGATCGTCGGGACCGGGGAGCTGTTTTTT	CASSQEIVGTGELFF
TRBD1	TRBV20-1	TRBJ2-7	few	TGCAGTGCTAGAGGGACAGGGGGCGGCGAGCAGTACTTC	CSARGTGGGEQYF
TRBD1	TRBV7-9	TRBJ2-7	few	TGTGCCAGCAGTCGTGGACAGGGGGCGGACGAGCAGTACTTC	CASSRGQGADEQYF